The 32 T cell receptor beta chains listed next were all sequenced from one sample in a study of cytomegalovirus exposure and HLA in healthy donors. The PCR contained 60 Vbeta and 13 Jbeta primers. Data came from immunoSEQ multiplex PCR; TCRdb stores just in-frame clones and leaves some out. The sample shows some 150,000 clones, 73% of them seen only once. Sequencing was performed on PBMCs. These receptors were collected from a human donor in good health.

The gene calls are TRBV5-1 and TRBJ1-1; 10 nucleotides align to TRBD1. The CDR3 spans 15 residues. V was pared by 3 bases and J by 6 bases, with 8 bases of the junction left unmatched. Per the germline V gene, CDR1 is SGHRS and CDR2 is YFSETQ. The CDR3 DNA follows: TGCGCCAGCAGCTCACCGGGACAGGGGTCAGCTGAAGCTTTCTTT. It codes for CASSSPGQGSAEAFF.

This chain joins TRBV19 and TRBJ1-1; maybe TRBD1 (5 bases). Germline V gives CDR1 LNHDA, CDR2 SQIVND (reference sequence). CDR3 length: 13 residues. Trimming stripped 2 bases from V and 6 bases from J, with 10 bases between. CDR3 protein: CASSIIPTAEAFF. The CDR3 DNA reads TGTGCCAGTAGTATAATCCCGACAGCTGAAGCTTTCTTT.

There are a few counts of this clone. CDR3 coding DNA: TGCGCCAGCAGCCAAGGGGGTGGGAGGATGACTTACAATGAGCAGTTCTTC. It codes for CASSQGGGRMTYNEQFF. This chain uses TRBV4-1 with TRBJ2-1; a weak D match, TRBD2 (6 bases). This CDR3 region has 17 residues. Germline values: CDR1 MGHRA, CDR2 YSYEKL. The V end lost 1 base, the J end lost 4 bases, and 17 bases lay between the germline ends.

The chain is built from TRBV2 and TRBJ2-5; the D is unclear. Trimming left V 6 bases short and J 11 bases short, with 22 bases between. Germline loops: CDR1 SNHLY, CDR2 FYNNEI. The CDR3 is 14 amino acids. The CDR3 loop is CASSPLEALAEQYF. The CDR3 DNA reads as TGTGCCAGCAGCCCCCTTGAGGCTTTGGCTGAGCAGTACTTC.

The CDR3 sequence is CASTTTTGVKTQYF. The CDR3 DNA is TGTGCCAGCACTACGACAACAGGGGTAAAGACCCAGTACTTC. This sequence joins TRBV7-9 and TRBJ2-5; 7 bases align to TRBD1. CDR1 and CDR2 (germline): SEHNR, FQNEAQ (reference sequence). This CDR3 comprises 14 residues. V shed 7 bases and J 6 bases; nucleotides not matched to a gene: 11.

In this sample, this clone turned up a few times. V is TRBV7-3 and J is TRBJ1-6; 9 bases map to TRBD1. CDR3 length equals 14 residues. J gave up 10 bases and V 5 bases, and 6 bases lay outside the gene matches. Germline CDR1 and CDR2: SGHTA and FQGTGA. The CDR3 here is CASSEGQGHSPLHF. DNA of the CDR3: TGTGCCAGCAGCGAGGGACAGGGACACTCACCCCTCCACTTT.

V is TRBV2 and J is TRBJ2-7; possibly TRBD2 for D (6 bases). The CDR3 consists of 14 residues. The V and J ends lost 6 bases and 0 bases respectively, with 12 bases between them. Per the germline V gene, CDR1 is SNHLY and CDR2 is FYNNEI. The CDR3 reads CASRRDLNSYEQYF. The CDR3 DNA reads TGTGCCAGCAGGCGGGACTTAAACTCCTACGAGCAGTACTTC.

The CDR3 nucleotides read TGTGCCAGCAGTTCCCCCGGGACAGGGGAGTATTTT. Translation gives CASSSPGTGEYF. The J gene is TRBJ2-3, the V gene TRBV6-5; 10 bases line up with TRBD1. In germline, CDR1 is MNHEY, CDR2 SVGAGI. The CDR3 consists of 12 residues. With 4 bases clipped from V and 13 bases from J, the junction kept 5 bases outside the gene matches.

The chain carries TRBV11-1 and TRBJ2-1, with 13 bases that match TRBD2. The germline V gene encodes CDR1 SGHAT and CDR2 FQDESV (reference sequence). The CDR3 spans 19 residues. The ends lost 4 bases at V and 0 bases at J; junction bases unmatched: 9. CDR3 DNA sequence: TGTGCCAGCAGCTCCCCTTCCGGGACTAGCGGGATCTCCTACAATGAGCAGTTCTTC. Translating it yields CASSSPSGTSGISYNEQFF.

The rearrangement uses TRBV5-1 and TRBJ2-5, with 13 bases fitting TRBD2. The J call may be mistaken, given a closer DNA end match to TRBJ2-7. Germline lookup yields CDR1 SGHRS and CDR2 YFSETQ. The CDR3 spans 15 residues. DNA of the CDR3: TGCGCCAGCAGCCTTGGACTAGCGGGGGATGGCGAGCAGTACTTC. Its translation: CASSLGLAGDGEQYF.

This chain's CDR3 is CASSLISVGGSYEQYF. The CDR3 bases are TGTGCCAGCAGTTTAATCAGCGTTGGGGGGAGTTACGAGCAGTACTTC. The V and J genes are TRBV27 and TRBJ2-7; D is perhaps TRBD2 (6 bases). This CDR3 has 16 residues. CDR1 and CDR2 from the germline V gene are MNHEY and SMNVEV (reference sequence). The ends were cut back, 2 bases at V and 4 bases at J, with 18 bases in the middle.

The chain uses TRBV10-3 and TRBJ2-7; 8 positions match TRBD2. The CDR3 runs to 15 residues. Germline values: CDR1 ENHRY, CDR2 SYGVKD. J lost 0 bases, V lost 2 bases, and 3 bases had no gene match. This CDR3 reads CAISEPSGFSYEQYF. CDR3 DNA: TGTGCCATCAGTGAGCCTAGCGGGTTCTCCTACGAGCAGTACTTC.

V usage is TRBV10-2 and J usage is TRBJ1-6; D might be TRBD1 (5 bases). Trimming shortened V by 10 bases and J by 7 bases, and 17 bases separated the two germline ends. CDR1 WSHSY and CDR2 SAAADI come from the germline V gene. The CDR3 consists of 14 residues. In nucleotides, the CDR3 is TGCGCCACATGCCCCCACAGGCCCAATTCACCCCTCCACTTT. This sequence encodes CATCPHRPNSPLHF.

V gene TRBV7-8 combines with J gene TRBJ2-7; 8 bases are a match to TRBD1. The CDR3 runs to 17 residues. With V trimmed by 5 bases and J by 0 bases, 12 bases remained unmatched. Germline V lookup: CDR1 SGHVS, CDR2 FQNEAQ. The CDR3 loop is CASSTNTDRDSSYEQYF. In DNA, the CDR3 is TGTGCCAGCAGCACAAATACGGACAGGGATAGCTCCTACGAGCAGTACTTC.

The chain employs TRBV25-1 and TRBJ2-7; maybe TRBD2 (5 bases). CDR1 is MGHDK, CDR2 SYGVNS, per germline. CDR3 length equals 14 residues. The germline V and J ends were trimmed by 0 bases and 2 bases, with 8 bases remaining between them. CDR3 protein: CASSEYEGAYEQYF. The CDR3 coding sequence is TGTGCCAGCAGTGAATATGAGGGAGCCTACGAGCAGTACTTC.

The rearrangement uses TRBV6-5 and TRBJ1-4, with 10 nucleotides matching TRBD1. Germline lookup yields CDR1 MNHEY and CDR2 SVGAGI. Losses at the gene ends were 6 bases for V and 8 bases for J; bases not matched to a gene: 9. The length of the CDR3 is 15 residues. CDR3 nucleotides: TGTGCCAGCAGGCCCTCGGGACAGGGGAACGAAAAACTGTTTTTT. Translation gives CASRPSGQGNEKLFF.

The gene calls are TRBV6-5 and TRBJ2-7, with 8 positions matching TRBD2. With 6 bases clipped from V and 3 bases from J, the junction kept 7 bases outside the gene matches. Germline V gives CDR1 MNHEY, CDR2 SVGAGI. The CDR3 runs 14 residues. CDR3 amino acids: CASRAPGLVYEQYF. In DNA form, the CDR3 reads TGTGCCAGCAGGGCCCCGGGACTAGTCTACGAGCAGTACTTC.

A few counts support this clone. The rearrangement links TRBV2 to TRBJ1-5; unclear D gene. Per germline, CDR1 SNHLY and CDR2 FYNNEI. The CDR3 consists of 18 residues. V gave up 4 bases and J gave up 0 bases, with 19 bases separating them. CDR3 residues: CASSGASFPTYSNQPQHF. CDR3 coding DNA: TGTGCCAGCAGTGGGGCCAGCTTCCCTACCTATAGCAATCAGCCCCAGCATTTT.

This chain uses TRBV7-8 with TRBJ2-5, with 9 bases identical to TRBD2. V was pared by 5 bases and J by 0 bases, with 4 bases of the junction left unmatched. The germline gives CDR1 SGHVS, CDR2 FQNEAQ. This CDR3 has 15 residues. CDR3 bases: TGTGCCAGCAGCCCCGGACTAGCGTACCAAGAGACCCAGTACTTC. Protein: CASSPGLAYQETQYF.

The chain links TRBV5-1 to TRBJ2-1; 8 nucleotides align to TRBD2. The V gene end was trimmed by 4 bases and the J gene end by 0 bases; junction bases not matched to a gene: 6. The CDR3 spans 16 residues. The germline gives CDR1 SGHRS, CDR2 YFSETQ. CDR3 nucleotide sequence: TGCGCCAGCAGCGCCTTAGCGGGGTTCTCCTACAATGAGCAGTTCTTC. Its protein is CASSALAGFSYNEQFF.

A few counts support this clone. This chain links TRBV4-1 with TRBJ1-4; TRBD1 agrees at 8 bases. V was pared by 2 bases and J by 8 bases, with 7 bases of the junction left unmatched. This CDR3 contains 15 residues. CDR1 is MGHRA, CDR2 YSYEKL, per germline. This CDR3 reads CASSQLGQGREKLFF. DNA of the CDR3: TGCGCCAGCAGCCAACTAGGACAGGGTCGGGAAAAACTGTTTTTT.

The chain uses TRBV29-1 and TRBJ2-1, with 11 positions matching TRBD1. From germline, CDR1 is SQVTM and CDR2 ANQGSEA. This CDR3 is built from 14 residues. Germline trimming cut 0 bases from V and 7 bases from J; bases unmatched to any gene: 2. The CDR3 region is CSVEEGTGGNEQFF. CDR3 nucleotide sequence: TGCAGCGTTGAAGAAGGGACAGGGGGTAATGAGCAGTTCTTC.

The sample holds a few counts of this clone. This chain uses TRBV9 with TRBJ2-2; D gene unclear. The CDR3 consists of 14 residues. Trimming cost V 7 bases and J 4 bases, with 14 bases left between them. The germline V gene encodes CDR1 SGDLS and CDR2 YYNGEE. In DNA, the CDR3 is TGTGCCAGCTCAAGGCCCGGGTCCACCGGGGAGCTGTTTTTT. The encoded protein is CASSRPGSTGELFF.

This clone was counted between two and nine times. J is TRBJ1-2 and V is TRBV29-1; D call uncertain. CDR3 size: 11 residues. CDR1 is SQVTM and CDR2 is ANQGSEA in the germline V gene. The V and J ends lost 7 bases and 0 bases respectively, with 6 bases between them. CDR3 DNA: TGCAGCGGAGTTGCTAACTATGGCTACACCTTC. Residues: CSGVANYGYTF.

The chain carries TRBV29-1 and TRBJ2-3, with D perhaps matching TRBD1 (5 bases). Trimming cost V 7 bases and J 0 bases, with 17 bases left between them. The CDR3 is made up of 15 amino acids. From germline, CDR1 is SQVTM and CDR2 ANQGSEA. The CDR3 DNA reads TGCAGCGCTGAGGCTTTAGACAGTAGCACAGATACGCAGTATTTT. It specifies CSAEALDSSTDTQYF.

J is TRBJ1-2 and V is TRBV27, with D possibly matching TRBD1 (6 bases). Germline V CDR1 and CDR2: MNHEY, SMNVEV (reference sequence). The CDR3 runs 14 residues. Trimming cost V 3 bases and J 2 bases, with 10 bases left between them. DNA of the CDR3: TGTGCCAGCAGTTTGCAGGGGCCCAACTATGGCTACACCTTC. Translated, it gives CASSLQGPNYGYTF.

V and J are TRBV5-4 and TRBJ2-6, with 8 bases aligning to TRBD1. CDR3 size: 17 residues. CDR1 and CDR2 from the germline V gene are SGHNT and YYREEE (reference sequence). Trimming took 2 bases from V and 2 from J; bases not matched to a gene: 6. The CDR3 coding sequence is TGTGCCAGCAGCTTATGGACAGGGCTCCCTGGGGCCAACGTCCTGACTTTC. Translation: CASSLWTGLPGANVLTF.

The gene calls are TRBV7-3 and TRBJ1-6, with D perhaps matching TRBD1 (5 bases). With 3 bases removed from V and 13 bases from J, the gap between germline ends came to 19 bases. The CDR3 runs 15 residues. CDR1 SGHTA and CDR2 FQGTGA come from the germline V gene. DNA for the CDR3: TGTGCCAGCAGCTTCGGGGACTTTGGGTATTTCCCCCTCCACTTT. Amino acids: CASSFGDFGYFPLHF.

A few counts support this clone. The chain uses TRBV28 and TRBJ2-5; TRBD2 matches at 16 bases. Looked up from germline, CDR1 is MDHEN and CDR2 is SYDVKM. CDR3 length equals 20 residues. After removal of 5 bases from V and 5 bases from J, the junction contained 17 bases not matched to a gene. The CDR3 reads CASSLPGLAGGVTPGETQYF. The CDR3 region has the DNA TGTGCCAGCAGTCTCCCGGGACTAGCGGGGGGGGTAACACCAGGGGAGACCCAGTACTTC.

Only a few counts were recorded for this clone. The chain combines TRBV12-2 with TRBJ2-3; whether TRBD2, the table's D call, matches the DNA was not checked. TRBV12-2 is a known pseudogene. The CDR3 spans 19 residues. The CDR3 region is CASRLVAGGPPMITDTQYF. DNA for the CDR3: TGTGCAAGTCGCTTAGTAGCGGGAGGGCCGCCCATGATCACAGATACGCAGTATTTT.

This rearrangement joins TRBV12-5 to TRBJ1-2; 8 nucleotides line up with TRBD1. Germline V gene lookup returns CDR1 LGHNT and CDR2 FRNRAP. After removal of 2 bases from V and 4 bases from J, the junction contained 0 bases not matched to a gene. There are 13 residues in the CDR3. For the CDR3, the DNA is TGTGCTAGTGGTTTGACAGGGGGCTATGGCTACACCTTC. Translation gives CASGLTGGYGYTF.

The rearrangement joins TRBV5-1 to TRBJ2-6; 8 nucleotides align to TRBD1. V was clipped by 3 bases and J by 0 bases; unmatched bases: 8. Per the germline V gene, CDR1 is SGHRS and CDR2 is YFSETQ. This CDR3 contains 18 residues. This CDR3 reads CASSSWTGHRSGANVLTF. CDR3 nucleotides: TGCGCCAGCAGCTCCTGGACAGGGCATCGCTCTGGGGCCAACGTCCTGACTTTC.